This entry is about one T cell receptor (beta chain). As yet, its antigen is unknown. The table came from immunoSEQ multiplex PCR; TCRdb's copy has only in-frame clones and leaves some out. Found here are under 140,000 clones, approximately 94% of them singletons; the top ten hold 2.5% to 3.5%. These data belong to a study of T cell responses to AZD1222 COVID-19 vaccine. Study-wide points: The number of AZD1222 recipients seropositive at baseline was only 5 to 7. It should be noted that donors were predominantly white British and more often female, and clonal diversity was possibly underestimated. Repertoires were obtained solely post-peak T cell response. Breadth and depth of Spike-specific TCRs rose after two AZD1222 doses.

The germline V gene encodes CDR1 ENHRY and CDR2 SYGVKD. CDR3 length equals 15 residues. Trimming pared 1 base from V and 1 base from J, leaving 8 bases between. This clonotype was obtained from an adult who received the AZD1222 COVID-19 vaccine. Specimen: peripheral blood, collected 28 days after the second AZD1222 dose. The V call is TRBV10-3, the J call TRBJ1-5; D remains unclear. For the CDR3, the DNA is TGTGCCATCAGTGAGTTAGCAGAGAGCAATCAGCCCCAGCATTTT. Amino acid sequence: CAISELAESNQPQHF.